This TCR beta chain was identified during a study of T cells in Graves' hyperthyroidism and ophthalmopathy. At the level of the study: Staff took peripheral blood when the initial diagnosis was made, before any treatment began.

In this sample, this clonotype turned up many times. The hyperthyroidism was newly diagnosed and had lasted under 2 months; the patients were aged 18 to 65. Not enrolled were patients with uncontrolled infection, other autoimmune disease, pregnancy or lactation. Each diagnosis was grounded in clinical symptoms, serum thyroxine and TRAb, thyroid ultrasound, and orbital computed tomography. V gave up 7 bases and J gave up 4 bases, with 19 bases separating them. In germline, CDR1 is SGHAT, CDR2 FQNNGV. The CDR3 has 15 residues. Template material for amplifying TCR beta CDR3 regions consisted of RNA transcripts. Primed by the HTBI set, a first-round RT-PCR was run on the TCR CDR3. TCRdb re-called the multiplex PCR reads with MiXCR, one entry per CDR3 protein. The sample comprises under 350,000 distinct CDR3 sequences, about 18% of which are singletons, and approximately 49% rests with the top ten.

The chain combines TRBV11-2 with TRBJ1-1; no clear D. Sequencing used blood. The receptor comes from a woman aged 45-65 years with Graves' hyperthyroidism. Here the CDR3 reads CASTSVRRRGTEAFF. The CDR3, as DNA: TGTGCCAGCACCTCAGTCCGGCGTCGAGGCACTGAAGCTTTCTTT. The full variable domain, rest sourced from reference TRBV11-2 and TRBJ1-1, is EAGVAQSPRYKIIEKRQSVAFWCNPISGHATLYWYQQILGQGPKLLIQFQNNGVVDDSQLPKDRFSAERLKGVDSTLKIQPAKLEDSAVYLCASTSVRRRGTEAFFGQGTRLTVV.